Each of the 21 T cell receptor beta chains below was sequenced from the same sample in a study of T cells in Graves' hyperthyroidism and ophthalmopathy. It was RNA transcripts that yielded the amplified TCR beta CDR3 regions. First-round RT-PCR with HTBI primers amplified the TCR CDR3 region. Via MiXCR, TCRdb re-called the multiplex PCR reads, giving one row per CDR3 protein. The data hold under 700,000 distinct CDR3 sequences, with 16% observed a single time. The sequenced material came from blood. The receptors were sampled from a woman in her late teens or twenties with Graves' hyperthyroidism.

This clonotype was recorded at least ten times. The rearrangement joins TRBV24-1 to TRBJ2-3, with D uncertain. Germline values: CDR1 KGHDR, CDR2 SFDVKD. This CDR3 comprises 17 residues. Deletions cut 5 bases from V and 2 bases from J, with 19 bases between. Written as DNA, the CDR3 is TGTGCCACCAGTGCTCCCTCTGGACCGCCCGCCACAGATACGCAGTATTTT. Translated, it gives CATSAPSGPPATDTQYF.

In nucleotides, the CDR3 is TGTGCCAGTAGTATGGTGGGGACGGGCTACACCTTC. Translating gives CASSMVGTGYTF. J is TRBJ1-2 and V is TRBV19; D is possibly TRBD1 (5 bases). The CDR3 extends over 12 amino acids. V lost 3 bases to trimming and J lost 8 bases, with 10 bases between them. The germline V gene has CDR1 LNHDA and CDR2 SQIVND (reference sequence).

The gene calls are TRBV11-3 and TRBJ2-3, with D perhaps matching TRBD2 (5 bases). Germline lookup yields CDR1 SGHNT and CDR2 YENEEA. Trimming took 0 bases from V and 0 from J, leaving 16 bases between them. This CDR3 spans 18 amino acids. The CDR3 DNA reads TGTGCCAGCAGCTTAGAGGTTGAACGGGGTACCAGCACAGATACGCAGTATTTT. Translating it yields CASSLEVERGTSTDTQYF.

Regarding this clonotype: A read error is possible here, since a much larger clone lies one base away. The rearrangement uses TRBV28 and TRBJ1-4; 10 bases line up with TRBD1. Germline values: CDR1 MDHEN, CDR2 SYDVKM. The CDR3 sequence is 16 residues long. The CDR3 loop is CACSLSGTGVSEKLFF. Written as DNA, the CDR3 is TGTGCCTGCAGTTTGTCCGGGACAGGGGTTAGTGAAAAACTGTTTTTT.

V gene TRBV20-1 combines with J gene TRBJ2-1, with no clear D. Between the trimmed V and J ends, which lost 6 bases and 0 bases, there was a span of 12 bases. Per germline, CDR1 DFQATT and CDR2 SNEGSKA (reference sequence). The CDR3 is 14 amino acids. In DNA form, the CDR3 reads TGCAGTGCGAGGTTCCTCGGCTCCTACAATGAGCAGTTCTTC. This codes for CSARFLGSYNEQFF.

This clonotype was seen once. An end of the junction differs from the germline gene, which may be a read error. The CDR3 reads CSARDRGGYRDEQFF. The DNA of the CDR3 is TGCAGTGCCAGAGACAGGGGAGGGTATCGGGATGAGCAGTTCTTC. V is TRBV20-1 and J is TRBJ2-1, with TRBD1 as a possible D gene (8 bases). The germline V gene has CDR1 DFQATT and CDR2 SNEGSKA (reference sequence). The CDR3 is 15 amino acids.

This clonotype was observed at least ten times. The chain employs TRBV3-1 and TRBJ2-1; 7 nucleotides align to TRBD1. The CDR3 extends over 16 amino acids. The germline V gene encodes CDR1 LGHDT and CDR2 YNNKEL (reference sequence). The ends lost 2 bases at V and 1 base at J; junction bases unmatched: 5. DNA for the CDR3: TGTGCCAGCAGCCAACATGGGGGACAGTCCTACAATGAGCAGTTCTTC. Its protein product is CASSQHGGQSYNEQFF.

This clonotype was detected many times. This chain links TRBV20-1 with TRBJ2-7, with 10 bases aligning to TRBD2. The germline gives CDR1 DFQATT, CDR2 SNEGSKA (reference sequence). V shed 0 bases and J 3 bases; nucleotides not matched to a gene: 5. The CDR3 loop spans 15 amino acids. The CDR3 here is CSARDSTSGIYEQYF. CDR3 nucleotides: TGCAGTGCTAGAGATAGTACTAGCGGGATCTACGAGCAGTACTTC.

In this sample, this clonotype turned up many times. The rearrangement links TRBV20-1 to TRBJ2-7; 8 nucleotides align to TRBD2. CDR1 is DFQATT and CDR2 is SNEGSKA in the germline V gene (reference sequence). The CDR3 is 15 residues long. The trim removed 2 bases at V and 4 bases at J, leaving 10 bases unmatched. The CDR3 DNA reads TGCAGTGCTAGACCCATCGGGAGGGCCGCATACGAGCAGTACTTC. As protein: CSARPIGRAAYEQYF.

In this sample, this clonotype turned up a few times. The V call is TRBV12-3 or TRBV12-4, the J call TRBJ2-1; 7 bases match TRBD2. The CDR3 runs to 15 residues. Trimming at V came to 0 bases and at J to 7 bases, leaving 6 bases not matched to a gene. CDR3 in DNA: TGTGCCAGCAGTTTAGCGGGAGGGCCTAAGAATGAGCAGTTCTTC. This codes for CASSLAGGPKNEQFF.

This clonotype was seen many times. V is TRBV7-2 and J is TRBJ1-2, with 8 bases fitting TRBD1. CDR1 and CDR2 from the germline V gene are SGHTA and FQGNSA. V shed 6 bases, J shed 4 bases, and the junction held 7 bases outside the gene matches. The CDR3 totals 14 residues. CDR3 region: CASRFQGAVYGYTF. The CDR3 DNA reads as TGTGCCAGCAGATTTCAGGGGGCGGTCTATGGCTACACCTTC.

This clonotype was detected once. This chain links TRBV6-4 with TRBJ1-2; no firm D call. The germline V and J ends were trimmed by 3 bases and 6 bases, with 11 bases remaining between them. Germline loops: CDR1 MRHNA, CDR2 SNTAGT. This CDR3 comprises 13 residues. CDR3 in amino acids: CASSESPNNGYTF. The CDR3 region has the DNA TGTGCCAGCAGTGAGTCTCCGAACAATGGCTACACCTTC.

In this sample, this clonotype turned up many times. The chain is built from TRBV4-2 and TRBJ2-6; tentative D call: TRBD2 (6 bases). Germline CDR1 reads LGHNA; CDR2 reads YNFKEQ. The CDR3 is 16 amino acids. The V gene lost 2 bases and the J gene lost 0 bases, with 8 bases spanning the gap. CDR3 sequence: CASSQNSGSGANVLTF. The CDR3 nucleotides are TGTGCCAGCAGCCAAAATAGCGGCTCTGGGGCCAACGTCCTGACTTTC.

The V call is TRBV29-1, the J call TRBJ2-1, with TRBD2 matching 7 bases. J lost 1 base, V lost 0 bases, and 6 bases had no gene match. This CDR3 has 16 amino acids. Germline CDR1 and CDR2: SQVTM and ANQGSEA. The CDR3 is CSVEDLAGVSYNEQFF. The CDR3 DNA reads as TGCAGCGTTGAAGATCTGGCGGGAGTATCCTACAATGAGCAGTTCTTC.

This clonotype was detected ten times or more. CDR3 DNA sequence: TGTGCCAGCAGTTTGACGTACCAAGAGACCCAGTACTTC. Protein: CASSLTYQETQYF. The gene calls are TRBV12-3 or TRBV12-4 and TRBJ2-5, with D hard to call. CDR3 length: 13 amino acids. V shed 3 bases and J shed 0 bases, with 5 bases lying between them.

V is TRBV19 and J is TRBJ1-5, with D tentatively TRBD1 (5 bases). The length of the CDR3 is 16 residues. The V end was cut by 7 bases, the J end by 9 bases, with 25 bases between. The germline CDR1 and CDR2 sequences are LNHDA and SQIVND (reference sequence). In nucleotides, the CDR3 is TGTGCCAGTATAGGGCCCGGGACCGGGCGCATGTTGCCCCAGCATTTT. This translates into CASIGPGTGRMLPQHF.

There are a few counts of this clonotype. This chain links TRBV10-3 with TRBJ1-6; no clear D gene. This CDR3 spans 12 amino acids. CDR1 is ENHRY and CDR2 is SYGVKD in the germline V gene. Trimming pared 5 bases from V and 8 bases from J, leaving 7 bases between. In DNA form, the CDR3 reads TGTGCCATCAGTCTTGGGGATTCACCCCTCCACTTT. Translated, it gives CAISLGDSPLHF.

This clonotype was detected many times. CDR3 bases: TGTGCCAGCAGCCACTCCCTCGACAGAAGTGAGCAGTTCTTC. It specifies CASSHSLDRSEQFF. The chain carries TRBV7-9 and TRBJ2-1; D might be TRBD1 (5 bases). Per germline, CDR1 SEHNR and CDR2 FQNEAQ (reference sequence). Trimming shortened V by 5 bases and J by 9 bases, and 17 bases separated the two germline ends. The CDR3 spans 14 residues.

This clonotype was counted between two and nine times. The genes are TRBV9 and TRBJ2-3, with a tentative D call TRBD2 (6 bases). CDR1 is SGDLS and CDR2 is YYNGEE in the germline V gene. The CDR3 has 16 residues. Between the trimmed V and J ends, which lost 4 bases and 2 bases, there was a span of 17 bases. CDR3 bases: TGTGCCAGCAGCCCGGAGGGGATTCGGGCCACAGATACGCAGTATTTT. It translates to CASSPEGIRATDTQYF. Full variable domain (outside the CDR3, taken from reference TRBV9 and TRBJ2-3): DSGVTQTPKHLITATGQRVTLRCSPRSGDLSVYWYQQSLDQGLQFLIQYYNGEERAKGNILERFSAQQFPDLHSELNLSSLELGDSALYFCASSPEGIRATDTQYFGPGTRLTVL.

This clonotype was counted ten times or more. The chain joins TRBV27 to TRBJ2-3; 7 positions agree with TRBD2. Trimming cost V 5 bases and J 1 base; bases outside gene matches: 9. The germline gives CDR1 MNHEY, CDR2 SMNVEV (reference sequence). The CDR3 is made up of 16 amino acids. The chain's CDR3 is CASSLRGGRGTDTQYF. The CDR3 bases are TGTGCCAGCAGTCTTAGGGGCGGGAGAGGCACAGATACGCAGTATTTT.

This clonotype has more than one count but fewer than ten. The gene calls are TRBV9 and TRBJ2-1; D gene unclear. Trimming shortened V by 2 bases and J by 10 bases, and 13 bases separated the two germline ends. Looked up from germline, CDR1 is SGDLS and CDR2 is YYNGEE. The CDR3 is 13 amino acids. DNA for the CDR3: TGTGCCAGCAGCGTCACTATGTGGCGCGAGCAGTTCTTC. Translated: CASSVTMWREQFF.